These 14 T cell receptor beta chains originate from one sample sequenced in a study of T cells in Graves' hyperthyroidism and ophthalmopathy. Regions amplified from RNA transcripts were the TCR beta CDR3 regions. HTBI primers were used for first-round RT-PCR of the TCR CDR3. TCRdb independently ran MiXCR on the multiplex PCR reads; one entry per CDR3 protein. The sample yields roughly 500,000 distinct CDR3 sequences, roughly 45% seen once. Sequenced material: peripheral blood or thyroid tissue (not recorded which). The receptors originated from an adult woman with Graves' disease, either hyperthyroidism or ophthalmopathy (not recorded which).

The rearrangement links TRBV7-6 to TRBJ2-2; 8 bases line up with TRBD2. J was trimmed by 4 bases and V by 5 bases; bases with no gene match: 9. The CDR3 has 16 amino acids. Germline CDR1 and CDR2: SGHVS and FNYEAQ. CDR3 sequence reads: CASSRASGRRTGELFF. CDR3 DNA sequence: TGTGCCAGCAGCCGCGCGAGCGGGAGACGCACCGGGGAGCTGTTTTTT.

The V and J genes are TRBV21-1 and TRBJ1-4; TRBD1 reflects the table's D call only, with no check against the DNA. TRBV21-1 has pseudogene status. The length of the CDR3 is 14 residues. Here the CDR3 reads CASRNTGEREKLFF. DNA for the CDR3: TGTGCCAGCAGAAATACAGGGGAACGGGAAAAACTGTTTTTT.

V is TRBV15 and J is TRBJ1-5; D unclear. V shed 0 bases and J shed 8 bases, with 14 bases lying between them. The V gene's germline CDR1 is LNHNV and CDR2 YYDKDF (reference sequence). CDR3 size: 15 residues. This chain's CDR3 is CATSRDGQPQEPQHF. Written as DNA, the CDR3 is TGTGCCACCAGCAGAGATGGGCAGCCCCAAGAGCCCCAGCATTTT.

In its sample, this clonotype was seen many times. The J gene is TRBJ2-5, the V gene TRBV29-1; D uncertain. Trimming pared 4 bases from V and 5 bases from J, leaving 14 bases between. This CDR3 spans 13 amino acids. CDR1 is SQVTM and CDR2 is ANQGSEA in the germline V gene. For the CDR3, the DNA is TGCAGCGTTGTAACTGATATGCTGGAGACCCAGTACTTC. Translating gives CSVVTDMLETQYF. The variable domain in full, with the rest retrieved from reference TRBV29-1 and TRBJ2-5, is SAVISQKPSRDICQRGTSLTIQCQVDSQVTMMFWYRQQPGQSLTLIATANQGSEATYESGFVIDKFPISRPNLTFSTLTVSNMSPEDSSIYLCSVVTDMLETQYFGPGTRLLVL.

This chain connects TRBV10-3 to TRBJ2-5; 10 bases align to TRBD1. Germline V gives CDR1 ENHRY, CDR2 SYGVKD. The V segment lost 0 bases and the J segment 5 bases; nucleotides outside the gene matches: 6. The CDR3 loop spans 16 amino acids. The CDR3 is CAISESTGGALETQYF. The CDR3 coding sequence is TGTGCCATCAGTGAGTCGACAGGGGGCGCGCTGGAGACCCAGTACTTC.

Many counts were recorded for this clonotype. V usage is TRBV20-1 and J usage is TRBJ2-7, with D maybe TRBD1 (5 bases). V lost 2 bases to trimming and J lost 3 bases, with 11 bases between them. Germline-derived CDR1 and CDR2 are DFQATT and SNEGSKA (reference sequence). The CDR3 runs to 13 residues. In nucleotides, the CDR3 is TGCAGTGCTAGACAGGGTTTAGACTACGAGCAGTACTTC. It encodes CSARQGLDYEQYF.

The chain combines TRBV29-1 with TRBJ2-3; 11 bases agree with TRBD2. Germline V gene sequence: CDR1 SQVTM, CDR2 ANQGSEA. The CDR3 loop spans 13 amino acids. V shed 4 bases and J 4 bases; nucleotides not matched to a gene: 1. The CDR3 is CSVVSGGADTQYF. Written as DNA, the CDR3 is TGCAGCGTTGTTAGCGGGGGGGCAGATACGCAGTATTTT.

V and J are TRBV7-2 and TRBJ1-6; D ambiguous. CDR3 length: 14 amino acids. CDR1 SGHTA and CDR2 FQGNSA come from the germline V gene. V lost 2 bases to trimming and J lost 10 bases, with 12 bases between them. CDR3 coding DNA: TGTGCCAGCAGCTTAACAGTAATGGGGTCACCCCTCCACTTT. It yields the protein CASSLTVMGSPLHF. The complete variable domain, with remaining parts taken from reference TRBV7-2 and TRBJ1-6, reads GAGVSQSPSNKVTEKGKDVELRCDPISGHTALYWYRQSLGQGLEFLIYFQGNSAPDKSGLPSDRFSAERTGGSVSTLTIQRTQQEDSAVYLCASSLTVMGSPLHFGNGTRLTVT.

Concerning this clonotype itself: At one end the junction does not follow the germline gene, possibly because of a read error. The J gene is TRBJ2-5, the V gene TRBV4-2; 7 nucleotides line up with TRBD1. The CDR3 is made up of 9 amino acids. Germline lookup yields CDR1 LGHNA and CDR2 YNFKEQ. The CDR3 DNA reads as TGTGCCAGCAGCCAGGGACAGAACTTC. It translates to CASSQGQNF.

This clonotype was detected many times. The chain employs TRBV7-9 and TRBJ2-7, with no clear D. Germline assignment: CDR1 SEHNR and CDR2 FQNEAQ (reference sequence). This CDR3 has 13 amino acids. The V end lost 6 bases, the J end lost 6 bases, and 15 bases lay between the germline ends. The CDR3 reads CASSSTGFTEQYF. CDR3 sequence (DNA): TGTGCCAGCAGTTCCACTGGGTTCACCGAGCAGTACTTC. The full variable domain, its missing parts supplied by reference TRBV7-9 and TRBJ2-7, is DTGVSQNPRHKITKRGQNVTFRCDPISEHNRLYWYRQTLGQGPEFLTYFQNEAQLEKSRLLSDRFSAERPKGSFSTLEIQRTEQGDSAMYLCASSSTGFTEQYFGPGTRLTVT.

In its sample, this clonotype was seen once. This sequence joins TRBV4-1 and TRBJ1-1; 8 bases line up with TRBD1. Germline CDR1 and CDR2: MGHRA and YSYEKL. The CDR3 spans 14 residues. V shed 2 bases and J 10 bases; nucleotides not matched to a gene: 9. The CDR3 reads CASSQLGTGGRAFF. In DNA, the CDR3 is TGCGCCAGCAGCCAACTCGGGACAGGTGGGCGAGCTTTCTTT.

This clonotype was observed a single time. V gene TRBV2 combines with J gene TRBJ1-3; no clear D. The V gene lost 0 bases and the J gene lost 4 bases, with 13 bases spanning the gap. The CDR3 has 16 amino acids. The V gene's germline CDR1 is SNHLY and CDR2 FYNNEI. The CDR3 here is CASSEAPAGSGNTIYF. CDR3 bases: TGTGCCAGCAGTGAAGCACCGGCGGGATCGGGAAACACCATATATTTT.

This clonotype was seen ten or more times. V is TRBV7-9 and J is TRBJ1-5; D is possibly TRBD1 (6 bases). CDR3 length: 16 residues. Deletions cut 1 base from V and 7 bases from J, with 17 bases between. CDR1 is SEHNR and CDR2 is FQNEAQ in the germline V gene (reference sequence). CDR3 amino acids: CASSLGSTGGPQPQHF. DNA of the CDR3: TGTGCCAGCAGCTTAGGATCGACAGGAGGTCCCCAGCCCCAGCATTTT.

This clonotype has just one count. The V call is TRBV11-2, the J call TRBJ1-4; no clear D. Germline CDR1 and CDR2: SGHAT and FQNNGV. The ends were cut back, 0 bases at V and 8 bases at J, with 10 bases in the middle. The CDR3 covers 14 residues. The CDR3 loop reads CASSLERRGEKLFF. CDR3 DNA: TGTGCCAGCAGCTTAGAGAGAAGAGGAGAAAAACTGTTTTTT.